This T cell receptor beta chain is drawn from a study of OX40 agonist ivuxolimab in advanced cancers. Study conclusions and caveats: At 0.1 to 3.0 mg/kg and by week 6, clonal expansion occurred in CD4+ and CD8+ blood T cells. The expanded peripheral T cells' antigen specificity was not determined.

Notes on this clone: Its specificity is not known.

Data came from immunoSEQ multiplex PCR; TCRdb stores just in-frame clones and leaves some out. The sample includes tens of thousands of clones, 75% to 90% of them seen just once. Per the germline V gene, CDR1 is ENHRY and CDR2 is SYGVKD. This CDR3 contains 14 residues. Unmatched junction bases numbered 9, after V lost 10 bases and J lost 5 bases. This material consisted of CD4+ or CD8+ T cells sorted from blood, taken in a trial of the OX40 agonist ivuxolimab. The chain carries TRBV10-3 and TRBJ2-1; TRBD2 agrees at 9 bases. The TCR was taken from an adult with an advanced solid tumor such as melanoma, head and neck, liver or kidney cancer. CDR3: CATRHASGNNEQFF. The CDR3 DNA sequence: TGTGCCACCCGCCATGCTAGCGGGAACAATGAGCAGTTCTTC.